What follows describes a single T cell receptor beta chain. Its target is not known. This entry belongs to a study of OX40 agonist ivuxolimab in advanced cancers. TCRdb keeps only in-frame clones here, not all; method: immunoSEQ multiplex PCR. Of nearly 50,000 clones detected, approximately 86% appear once; the ten largest clones hold approximately 1.9%. Whole-study findings and limits: Partial responders at 0.1-3.0 mg/kg had among the lowest clonal expansion. Some of the nonresponding patients also showed low levels of normalized T-cell clonal expansion. Expanded clones belonging to CD8+ T cells outnumbered, on average, those of CD4+.

Systemic immunosuppression or autoimmune disease history was grounds to exclude patients. The CDR3 has 16 residues. The chain combines TRBV12-1 with TRBJ2-3. TRBV12-1 represents a pseudogene. This receptor was taken from an adult with an advanced solid tumor such as melanoma, head and neck, liver or kidney cancer. The specimen comprised CD4+ or CD8+ T cells sorted from blood, sampled in a trial of the OX40 agonist ivuxolimab. The chain's CDR3 is CASSSPRDGAADTQYF. CDR3 sequence (DNA): TGTGCCAGCAGCTCGCCTCGGGACGGAGCGGCAGATACGCAGTATTTT.